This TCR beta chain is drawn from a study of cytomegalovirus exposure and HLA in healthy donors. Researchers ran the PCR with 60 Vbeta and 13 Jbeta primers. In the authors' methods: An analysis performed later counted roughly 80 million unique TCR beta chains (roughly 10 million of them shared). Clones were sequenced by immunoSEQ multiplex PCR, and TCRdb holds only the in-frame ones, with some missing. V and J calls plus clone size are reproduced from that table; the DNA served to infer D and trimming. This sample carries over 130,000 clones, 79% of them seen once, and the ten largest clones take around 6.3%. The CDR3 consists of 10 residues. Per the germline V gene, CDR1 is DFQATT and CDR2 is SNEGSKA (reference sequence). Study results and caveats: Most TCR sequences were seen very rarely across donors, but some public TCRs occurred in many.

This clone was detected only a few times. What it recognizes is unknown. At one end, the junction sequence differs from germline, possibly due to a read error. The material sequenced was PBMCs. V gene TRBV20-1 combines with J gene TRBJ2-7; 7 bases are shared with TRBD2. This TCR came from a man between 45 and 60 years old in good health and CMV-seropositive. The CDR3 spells CSAQTSERIF. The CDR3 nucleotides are TGCAGTGCACAAACTAGCGAACGTATTTTC.